Shown below are 21 T cell receptor beta chains from a single sample sequenced in a study of blood T cells in healthy people across ages. For the second PCR, which ran for about 7 to 11 cycles, a sample-barcoded 5' primer and a J-beta primer mix were used. TCRdb independently ran MiXCR on the 5' RACE reads; one entry per CDR3 protein. The data show more than 700,000 distinct CDR3 sequences, with around 50% seen just once and about a sixth held by the top ten. The specimen was blood. These receptors all stem from an elderly man in good health.

Ten or more counts support this clonotype. This chain joins TRBV28 and TRBJ2-3; D remains ambiguous. CDR1 MDHEN and CDR2 SYDVKM come from the germline V gene. The CDR3 covers 14 residues. Trimming stripped 3 bases from V and 1 base from J, with 8 bases between. The CDR3: CASSFLSGTDTQYF. The CDR3 DNA is TGTGCCAGCAGTTTCTTAAGCGGCACAGATACGCAGTATTTT.

CDR3 nucleotide sequence: TGCGCCAGCAGCCGGACGCCAGGTCAGCCCCAGCATTTT. This encodes CASSRTPGQPQHF. The chain joins TRBV4-1 to TRBJ1-5; the D is unclear. V was trimmed by 4 bases and J by 6 bases, leaving 10 bases between them. CDR1 is MGHRA and CDR2 is YSYEKL in the germline V gene. CDR3 length: 13 residues.

The chain has TRBV4-2 and TRBJ2-2; TRBD2 aligns across 12 bases. The CDR3 runs to 17 residues. Germline V gene data show CDR1 as LGHNA and CDR2 as YNFKEQ. J gave up 6 bases and V 4 bases, and 9 bases lay outside the gene matches. This chain's CDR3 is CASSPDASGRAAGELFF. The CDR3 DNA reads TGTGCCAGCAGCCCGGACGCTAGCGGGAGGGCCGCCGGGGAGCTGTTTTTT.

The V gene is TRBV11-1, the J gene TRBJ2-1; possibly TRBD2 for D (6 bases). Germline V gene data show CDR1 as SGHAT and CDR2 as FQDESV (reference sequence). The CDR3 is 15 amino acids. V shed 2 bases and J shed 5 bases, with 13 bases lying between them. CDR3 region: CASSLRSGLNNEQFF. The CDR3 DNA sequence: TGTGCCAGCAGCTTAAGGAGCGGGTTAAACAATGAGCAGTTCTTC.

This chain connects TRBV10-3 to TRBJ2-3; D is ambiguous. V lost 4 bases to trimming and J lost 2 bases, with 7 bases between them. Germline CDR1 ENHRY, CDR2 SYGVKD. This CDR3 has 13 amino acids. The CDR3, as DNA: TGTGCCATCAGTGGGTCGAACACAGATACGCAGTATTTT. This encodes CAISGSNTDTQYF.

This clonotype was seen more than once but under ten times. The chain employs TRBV5-1 and TRBJ2-3, with a tentative D call TRBD2 (6 bases). Germline V gives CDR1 SGHRS, CDR2 YFSETQ. The V end was cut by 1 base, the J end by 1 base, with 10 bases between. This CDR3 has 15 residues. The CDR3 nucleotides are TGCGCCAGCAGCTTGTTGGCTAGCGGCACAGATACGCAGTATTTT. It yields the protein CASSLLASGTDTQYF.

This clonotype was found a few times. This chain connects TRBV20-1 to TRBJ2-5, with D hard to call. The germline V gene encodes CDR1 DFQATT and CDR2 SNEGSKA (reference sequence). This CDR3 has 11 amino acids. V lost 5 bases to trimming and J lost 1 base, with 5 bases between them. The CDR3 nucleotides are TGCAGTGCTGGCTTCCAAGAGACCCAGTACTTC. This encodes CSAGFQETQYF.

The rearrangement joins TRBV29-1 to TRBJ2-5, with no clear D. The CDR3 runs 13 residues. The germline V and J ends were trimmed by 2 bases and 3 bases, with 10 bases remaining between them. Germline V lookup: CDR1 SQVTM, CDR2 ANQGSEA. CDR3 nucleotide sequence: TGCAGCGTTGAACGGTCGGTAGAAGAGACCCAGTACTTC. Residues: CSVERSVEETQYF.

The chain couples TRBV11-2 to TRBJ2-7; D is possibly TRBD1 (6 bases). Looked up from germline, CDR1 is SGHAT and CDR2 is FQNNGV. Trimming pared 4 bases from V and 3 bases from J, leaving 13 bases between. This CDR3 contains 14 residues. The CDR3 loop is CASSSLGGIYEQYF. Written as DNA, the CDR3 is TGTGCCAGCAGCTCTCTAGGGGGAATCTACGAGCAGTACTTC.

The chain has TRBV29-1 and TRBJ2-1; 12 nucleotides agree with TRBD2. Per germline, CDR1 SQVTM and CDR2 ANQGSEA. J gave up 9 bases and V 7 bases, and 10 bases lay outside the gene matches. This CDR3 spans 14 amino acids. CDR3 protein: CSASRLAGEGEQFF. CDR3 DNA sequence: TGCAGCGCCTCCAGACTAGCGGGAGAGGGTGAGCAGTTCTTC.

This clonotype is a singleton in its sample. This chain joins TRBV6-6 and TRBJ1-1, with TRBD1 matching over 8 bases. The CDR3 runs 15 residues. Germline trimming cut 0 bases from V and 4 bases from J; bases unmatched to any gene: 4. The germline V gene has CDR1 MNHNY and CDR2 SVGAGI (reference sequence). The CDR3 coding sequence is TGTGCCAGCAGTTACTCACAGGGGGGTTTCACTGAAGCTTTCTTT. Translation: CASSYSQGGFTEAFF.

This chain links TRBV12-3 or TRBV12-4 with TRBJ2-7, with unresolved D. The CDR3 has 13 amino acids. V was pared by 2 bases and J by 2 bases, with 7 bases between. DNA for the CDR3: TGTGCCAGCAGTTTAAACGGGCCCTACGAGCAGTACTTC. Translation: CASSLNGPYEQYF.

The rearrangement links TRBV7-2 to TRBJ2-5; 7 bases are shared with TRBD1. Germline assignment: CDR1 SGHTA and CDR2 FQGNSA. V trimming: 5 bases; J trimming: 11 bases; junction bases outside the gene matches: 11. The CDR3 totals 13 residues. In DNA form, the CDR3 reads TGTGCCAGCAGCCCACGGGACAGCAATGAGCAGTACTTC. Its translation: CASSPRDSNEQYF.

This clonotype came up a few times. This sequence joins TRBV4-3 and TRBJ2-5; unclear D gene. V was cut by 1 base and J by 1 base, with 22 bases left in between. This CDR3 contains 19 residues. Germline CDR1 reads LGHNA; CDR2 reads YSLEER. CDR3 bases: TGCGCCAGCAGCCAAGGCTTCCCCCCGCGACGCACTATCCAAGAGACCCAGTACTTC. This gives the protein CASSQGFPPRRTIQETQYF.

The rearrangement links TRBV6-2 or TRBV6-3 to TRBJ2-1; 7 bases agree with TRBD1. The CDR3 loop spans 15 amino acids. After removal of 6 bases from V and 0 bases from J, the junction contained 5 bases not matched to a gene. Germline assignment: CDR1 MNHEY and CDR2 SVGEGT. The CDR3 protein is CASRWDRSSYNEQFF. Written as DNA, the CDR3 is TGTGCCAGCAGGTGGGACAGAAGCTCCTACAATGAGCAGTTCTTC.

This clonotype was seen just once. This chain links TRBV5-1 with TRBJ2-4; 10 bases map to TRBD2. The J call may not be correct, given that the DNA end is closer to TRBJ2-7. The CDR3 loop spans 16 amino acids. The germline V gene has CDR1 SGHRS and CDR2 YFSETQ. The CDR3 DNA is TGCGCCAGCAGCTTCCAACTAGCGGGACGCTCCTACGAGCAGTACTTC. Its protein is CASSFQLAGRSYEQYF.

This clonotype appeared a few times. The chain employs TRBV30 and TRBJ2-7; D may be TRBD1 (6 bases). The CDR3 runs to 12 residues. Germline CDR1 GTSNPN, CDR2 SVGIG (reference sequence). V lost 2 bases, J lost 7 bases, and 12 bases lay in between. For the CDR3, the DNA is TGTGCCTGGAGTCCCACAGGGCAAGAGCAGTACTTC. This encodes CAWSPTGQEQYF. The full variable domain, its missing parts supplied by reference TRBV30 and TRBJ2-7, is SQTIHQWPATLVQPVGSPLSLECTVEGTSNPNLYWYRQAAGRGLQLLFYSVGIGQISSEVPQNLSASRPQDRQFILSSKKLLLSDSGFYLCAWSPTGQEQYFGPGTRLTVT.

J is TRBJ2-1 and V is TRBV21-1; the table calls TRBD2, which could not be checked here. TRBV21-1 is assigned pseudogene status. CDR3 length: 16 residues. The chain's CDR3 is CASSTPGLAGYNEQFF. CDR3 nucleotide sequence: TGTGCCAGCAGCACGCCGGGACTAGCGGGGTACAATGAGCAGTTCTTC.

This chain uses TRBV6-6 with TRBJ1-1; unclear D gene. Trimming removed 2 bases from V and 2 bases from J, with 12 bases in between. Per germline, CDR1 MNHNY and CDR2 SVGAGI (reference sequence). This CDR3 has 15 amino acids. Here the CDR3 DNA reads TGTGCCAGCAGTTACCCTCGTGAGACAAACACTGAAGCTTTCTTT. It is translated as CASSYPRETNTEAFF.

This clonotype was observed at least ten times. The chain combines TRBV7-3 with TRBJ2-1; the D gene is possibly TRBD1 (6 bases). From germline, CDR1 is SGHTA and CDR2 FQGTGA. Deletions cut 1 base from V and 6 bases from J, with 10 bases between. The CDR3 sequence is 14 residues long. CDR3 residues: CASSLSAGVNEQFF. CDR3 coding DNA: TGTGCCAGCAGCTTAAGTGCAGGGGTCAATGAGCAGTTCTTC.

The chain uses TRBV28 and TRBJ2-7; D is possibly TRBD1 or TRBD2 (6 bases each). Between the trimmed V and J ends, which lost 5 bases and 0 bases, there was a span of 17 bases. Germline V gene sequence: CDR1 MDHEN, CDR2 SYDVKM. The CDR3 sequence is 16 residues long. CDR3 region: CASSRGGGSSSYEQYF. CDR3 in DNA: TGTGCCAGCAGTCGCGGAGGGGGGTCGAGCTCCTACGAGCAGTACTTC.